A single sample gave rise to the 12 T cell receptor beta chains below, sequenced in a study of a mutant IDH1 vaccine in newly diagnosed glioma. These TCRs are of unknown antigen specificity. As to time point: week 11, during vaccination. Doses of 300 ug of mutant IDH1 20-mer peptide were given with topical imiquimod. TCRdb's copy holds only in-frame clones and misses some; the assay was immunoSEQ multiplex PCR. This sample has 35,000 to 45,000 clones, with about four fifths found just once. Material: peripheral blood mononuclear cells (PBMCs), obtained from a glioma patient whose treatment included an IDH1 peptide vaccine. These TCRs come from a woman aged 25 to 45 with glioma. Some clones in this sample may be carry-over from other donors' samples.

V usage is TRBV7-2 and J usage is TRBJ2-5, with 7 positions matching TRBD2. The CDR3 consists of 18 residues. Unmatched junction bases numbered 15, after V lost 0 bases and J lost 5 bases. The germline CDR1 and CDR2 sequences are SGHTA and FQGNSA. The CDR3, as DNA: TGTGCCAGCAGCTTAGCCCCCGTGGCTAGCGGTGGTCGGGAGACCCAGTACTTC. Amino acid sequence: CASSLAPVASGGRETQYF.

This chain links TRBV6-1 with TRBJ2-7, with 8 bases that match TRBD1. Germline V CDR1 and CDR2: MNHNS, SASEGT. The CDR3 is 13 residues long. With V trimmed by 8 bases and J by 3 bases, 6 bases remained unmatched. The CDR3 sequence: CASEGQADYEQYF. In nucleotides, the CDR3 is TGTGCCAGCGAGGGACAGGCAGACTACGAGCAGTACTTC.

The chain carries TRBV9 and TRBJ2-5; 8 bases align to TRBD2. The V segment lost 5 bases and the J segment 5 bases; nucleotides outside the gene matches: 11. Germline V gene sequence: CDR1 SGDLS, CDR2 YYNGEE. CDR3 length: 15 residues. CDR3 sequence: CASSPKREMGETQYF. The CDR3 region has the DNA TGTGCCAGCAGTCCCAAGCGGGAGATGGGGGAGACCCAGTACTTC.

The V call is TRBV30, the J call TRBJ2-7; 9 bases agree with TRBD2. V was clipped by 0 bases and J by 7 bases; unmatched bases: 4. Germline loops: CDR1 GTSNPN, CDR2 SVGIG (reference sequence). The CDR3 is made up of 13 amino acids. The CDR3 DNA reads as TGTGCCTGGAGTGTAACCCTAGCGGGAGAGCAGTACTTC. Protein product: CAWSVTLAGEQYF.

The chain combines TRBV10-3 with TRBJ2-1, with 8 bases aligning to TRBD1. V gave up 5 bases and J gave up 8 bases; unmatched junction bases: 5. The CDR3 has 13 amino acids. Germline V gene data show CDR1 as ENHRY and CDR2 as SYGVKD. The CDR3 here is CAISRTGLDEQFF. The DNA for the CDR3 is TGTGCCATCAGTAGGACAGGGTTGGATGAGCAGTTCTTC.

CDR3 sequence: CASRTTGGAGYGYTF. CDR3 in DNA: TGTGCCAGCAGGACGACAGGGGGCGCGGGCTATGGCTACACCTTC. The chain combines TRBV27 with TRBJ1-2; 10 bases align to TRBD1. The V and J ends lost 6 bases and 4 bases, in that order; junction bases with no gene match: 8. Germline CDR1 is MNHEY and CDR2 is SMNVEV (reference sequence). CDR3 length: 15 residues.

The rearrangement joins TRBV5-5 to TRBJ1-4; D is unresolved. V shed 4 bases and J shed 3 bases, with 16 bases lying between them. The CDR3 runs 16 residues. Germline values: CDR1 SGHKS, CDR2 YYEKEE (reference sequence). The CDR3 region is CASSANYGVPNEKLFF. The CDR3 bases are TGTGCCAGCAGCGCGAATTATGGGGTACCTAATGAAAAACTGTTTTTT.

V gene TRBV9 combines with J gene TRBJ1-1, with D possibly TRBD1 on 5 matching bases. Per the germline V gene, CDR1 is SGDLS and CDR2 is YYNGEE. The CDR3 sequence is 13 residues long. Deletions cut 0 bases from V and 5 bases from J, with 8 bases between. CDR3 in amino acids: CASSVGGRTEAFF. Here the CDR3 DNA reads TGTGCCAGCAGCGTAGGGGGGAGGACTGAAGCTTTCTTT. Combining the CDR3 with reference TRBV9 and TRBJ1-1 gives the whole variable domain DSGVTQTPKHLITATGQRVTLRCSPRSGDLSVYWYQQSLDQGLQFLIQYYNGEERAKGNILERFSAQQFPDLHSELNLSSLELGDSALYFCASSVGGRTEAFFGQGTRLTVV.

The chain employs TRBV5-1 and TRBJ2-1; 11 bases line up with TRBD2. With V trimmed by 5 bases and J by 7 bases, 5 bases remained unmatched. The CDR3 length is 14 residues. The germline V gene has CDR1 SGHRS and CDR2 YFSETQ. This CDR3 reads CASRSLAGGNEQFF. The CDR3 DNA reads as TGCGCCAGCAGGTCTCTAGCGGGAGGTAATGAGCAGTTCTTC.

V usage is TRBV5-8 and J usage is TRBJ1-2, with 7 bases that match TRBD1. CDR3 length equals 12 residues. The J segment lost 5 bases and the V segment lost 2 bases, leaving 0 bases of the junction unmatched. Germline CDR1 SGHTS, CDR2 YDEGEE. CDR3 nucleotide sequence: TGTGCCAGCAGCTTCAGGGGGTATGGCTACACCTTC. Translating gives CASSFRGYGYTF.

This clone came up once. This chain links TRBV5-1 with TRBJ2-7, with TRBD1 matching 7 bases. The CDR3 contains 14 residues. Germline CDR1 SGHRS, CDR2 YFSETQ. After removal of 2 bases from V and 2 bases from J, the junction contained 4 bases not matched to a gene. Here the CDR3 DNA reads TGCGCCAGCAGCTTTGGGGGACAGCCCTACGAGCAGTACTTC. It codes for CASSFGGQPYEQYF.

The chain combines TRBV2 with TRBJ2-1, with 10 bases that match TRBD2. This CDR3 is 15 amino acids long. V was pared by 4 bases and J by 9 bases, with 9 bases of the junction left unmatched. Germline CDR1 is SNHLY and CDR2 is FYNNEI. CDR3 nucleotides: TGTGCCAGCAGTGGAGAAGCGGGAGGGCCGGGTGAGCAGTTCTTC. Its protein product is CASSGEAGGPGEQFF.